Detailed here is one T cell receptor (beta chain). The target antigen is unknown. This sample was taken from a study of beta chain features in type 1 diabetes. Investigators reverse transcribed all isolated RNA, so they sequenced expressed TCRB transcripts. Data came from immunoSEQ multiplex PCR; TCRdb stores just in-frame clones and leaves some out. The sample has about 150,000 clones, more than 9% seen once; the top ten hold around 1.2%. Regarding the study as a whole: Unsettled here was the matter of whether HLA type influences TCRB rearrangement. All four CD4+ subsets from Type 1 diabetes patients carried moderately but significantly shorter TCRB CDR3s. The naive, central memory and Treg TCRB repertoires showed an apparent similarity that was greater among patients than among healthy donors. It was possible that PCR favored shorter templates, equally so in patients and controls.

The sequencing input was naive CD4+ T cells from blood. This receptor was taken from a man aged 18 to 35 in good health.

CDR3 protein: CSAEQTGGGYTF. CDR3 coding DNA: TGCAGCGCCGAGCAGACAGGGGGCGGCTACACCTTC. This sequence joins TRBV29-1 and TRBJ1-2; 10 nucleotides line up with TRBD1. Germline-derived CDR1 and CDR2 are SQVTM and ANQGSEA. V was pared by 7 bases and J by 8 bases, with 7 bases of the junction left unmatched. CDR3 length: 12 residues.